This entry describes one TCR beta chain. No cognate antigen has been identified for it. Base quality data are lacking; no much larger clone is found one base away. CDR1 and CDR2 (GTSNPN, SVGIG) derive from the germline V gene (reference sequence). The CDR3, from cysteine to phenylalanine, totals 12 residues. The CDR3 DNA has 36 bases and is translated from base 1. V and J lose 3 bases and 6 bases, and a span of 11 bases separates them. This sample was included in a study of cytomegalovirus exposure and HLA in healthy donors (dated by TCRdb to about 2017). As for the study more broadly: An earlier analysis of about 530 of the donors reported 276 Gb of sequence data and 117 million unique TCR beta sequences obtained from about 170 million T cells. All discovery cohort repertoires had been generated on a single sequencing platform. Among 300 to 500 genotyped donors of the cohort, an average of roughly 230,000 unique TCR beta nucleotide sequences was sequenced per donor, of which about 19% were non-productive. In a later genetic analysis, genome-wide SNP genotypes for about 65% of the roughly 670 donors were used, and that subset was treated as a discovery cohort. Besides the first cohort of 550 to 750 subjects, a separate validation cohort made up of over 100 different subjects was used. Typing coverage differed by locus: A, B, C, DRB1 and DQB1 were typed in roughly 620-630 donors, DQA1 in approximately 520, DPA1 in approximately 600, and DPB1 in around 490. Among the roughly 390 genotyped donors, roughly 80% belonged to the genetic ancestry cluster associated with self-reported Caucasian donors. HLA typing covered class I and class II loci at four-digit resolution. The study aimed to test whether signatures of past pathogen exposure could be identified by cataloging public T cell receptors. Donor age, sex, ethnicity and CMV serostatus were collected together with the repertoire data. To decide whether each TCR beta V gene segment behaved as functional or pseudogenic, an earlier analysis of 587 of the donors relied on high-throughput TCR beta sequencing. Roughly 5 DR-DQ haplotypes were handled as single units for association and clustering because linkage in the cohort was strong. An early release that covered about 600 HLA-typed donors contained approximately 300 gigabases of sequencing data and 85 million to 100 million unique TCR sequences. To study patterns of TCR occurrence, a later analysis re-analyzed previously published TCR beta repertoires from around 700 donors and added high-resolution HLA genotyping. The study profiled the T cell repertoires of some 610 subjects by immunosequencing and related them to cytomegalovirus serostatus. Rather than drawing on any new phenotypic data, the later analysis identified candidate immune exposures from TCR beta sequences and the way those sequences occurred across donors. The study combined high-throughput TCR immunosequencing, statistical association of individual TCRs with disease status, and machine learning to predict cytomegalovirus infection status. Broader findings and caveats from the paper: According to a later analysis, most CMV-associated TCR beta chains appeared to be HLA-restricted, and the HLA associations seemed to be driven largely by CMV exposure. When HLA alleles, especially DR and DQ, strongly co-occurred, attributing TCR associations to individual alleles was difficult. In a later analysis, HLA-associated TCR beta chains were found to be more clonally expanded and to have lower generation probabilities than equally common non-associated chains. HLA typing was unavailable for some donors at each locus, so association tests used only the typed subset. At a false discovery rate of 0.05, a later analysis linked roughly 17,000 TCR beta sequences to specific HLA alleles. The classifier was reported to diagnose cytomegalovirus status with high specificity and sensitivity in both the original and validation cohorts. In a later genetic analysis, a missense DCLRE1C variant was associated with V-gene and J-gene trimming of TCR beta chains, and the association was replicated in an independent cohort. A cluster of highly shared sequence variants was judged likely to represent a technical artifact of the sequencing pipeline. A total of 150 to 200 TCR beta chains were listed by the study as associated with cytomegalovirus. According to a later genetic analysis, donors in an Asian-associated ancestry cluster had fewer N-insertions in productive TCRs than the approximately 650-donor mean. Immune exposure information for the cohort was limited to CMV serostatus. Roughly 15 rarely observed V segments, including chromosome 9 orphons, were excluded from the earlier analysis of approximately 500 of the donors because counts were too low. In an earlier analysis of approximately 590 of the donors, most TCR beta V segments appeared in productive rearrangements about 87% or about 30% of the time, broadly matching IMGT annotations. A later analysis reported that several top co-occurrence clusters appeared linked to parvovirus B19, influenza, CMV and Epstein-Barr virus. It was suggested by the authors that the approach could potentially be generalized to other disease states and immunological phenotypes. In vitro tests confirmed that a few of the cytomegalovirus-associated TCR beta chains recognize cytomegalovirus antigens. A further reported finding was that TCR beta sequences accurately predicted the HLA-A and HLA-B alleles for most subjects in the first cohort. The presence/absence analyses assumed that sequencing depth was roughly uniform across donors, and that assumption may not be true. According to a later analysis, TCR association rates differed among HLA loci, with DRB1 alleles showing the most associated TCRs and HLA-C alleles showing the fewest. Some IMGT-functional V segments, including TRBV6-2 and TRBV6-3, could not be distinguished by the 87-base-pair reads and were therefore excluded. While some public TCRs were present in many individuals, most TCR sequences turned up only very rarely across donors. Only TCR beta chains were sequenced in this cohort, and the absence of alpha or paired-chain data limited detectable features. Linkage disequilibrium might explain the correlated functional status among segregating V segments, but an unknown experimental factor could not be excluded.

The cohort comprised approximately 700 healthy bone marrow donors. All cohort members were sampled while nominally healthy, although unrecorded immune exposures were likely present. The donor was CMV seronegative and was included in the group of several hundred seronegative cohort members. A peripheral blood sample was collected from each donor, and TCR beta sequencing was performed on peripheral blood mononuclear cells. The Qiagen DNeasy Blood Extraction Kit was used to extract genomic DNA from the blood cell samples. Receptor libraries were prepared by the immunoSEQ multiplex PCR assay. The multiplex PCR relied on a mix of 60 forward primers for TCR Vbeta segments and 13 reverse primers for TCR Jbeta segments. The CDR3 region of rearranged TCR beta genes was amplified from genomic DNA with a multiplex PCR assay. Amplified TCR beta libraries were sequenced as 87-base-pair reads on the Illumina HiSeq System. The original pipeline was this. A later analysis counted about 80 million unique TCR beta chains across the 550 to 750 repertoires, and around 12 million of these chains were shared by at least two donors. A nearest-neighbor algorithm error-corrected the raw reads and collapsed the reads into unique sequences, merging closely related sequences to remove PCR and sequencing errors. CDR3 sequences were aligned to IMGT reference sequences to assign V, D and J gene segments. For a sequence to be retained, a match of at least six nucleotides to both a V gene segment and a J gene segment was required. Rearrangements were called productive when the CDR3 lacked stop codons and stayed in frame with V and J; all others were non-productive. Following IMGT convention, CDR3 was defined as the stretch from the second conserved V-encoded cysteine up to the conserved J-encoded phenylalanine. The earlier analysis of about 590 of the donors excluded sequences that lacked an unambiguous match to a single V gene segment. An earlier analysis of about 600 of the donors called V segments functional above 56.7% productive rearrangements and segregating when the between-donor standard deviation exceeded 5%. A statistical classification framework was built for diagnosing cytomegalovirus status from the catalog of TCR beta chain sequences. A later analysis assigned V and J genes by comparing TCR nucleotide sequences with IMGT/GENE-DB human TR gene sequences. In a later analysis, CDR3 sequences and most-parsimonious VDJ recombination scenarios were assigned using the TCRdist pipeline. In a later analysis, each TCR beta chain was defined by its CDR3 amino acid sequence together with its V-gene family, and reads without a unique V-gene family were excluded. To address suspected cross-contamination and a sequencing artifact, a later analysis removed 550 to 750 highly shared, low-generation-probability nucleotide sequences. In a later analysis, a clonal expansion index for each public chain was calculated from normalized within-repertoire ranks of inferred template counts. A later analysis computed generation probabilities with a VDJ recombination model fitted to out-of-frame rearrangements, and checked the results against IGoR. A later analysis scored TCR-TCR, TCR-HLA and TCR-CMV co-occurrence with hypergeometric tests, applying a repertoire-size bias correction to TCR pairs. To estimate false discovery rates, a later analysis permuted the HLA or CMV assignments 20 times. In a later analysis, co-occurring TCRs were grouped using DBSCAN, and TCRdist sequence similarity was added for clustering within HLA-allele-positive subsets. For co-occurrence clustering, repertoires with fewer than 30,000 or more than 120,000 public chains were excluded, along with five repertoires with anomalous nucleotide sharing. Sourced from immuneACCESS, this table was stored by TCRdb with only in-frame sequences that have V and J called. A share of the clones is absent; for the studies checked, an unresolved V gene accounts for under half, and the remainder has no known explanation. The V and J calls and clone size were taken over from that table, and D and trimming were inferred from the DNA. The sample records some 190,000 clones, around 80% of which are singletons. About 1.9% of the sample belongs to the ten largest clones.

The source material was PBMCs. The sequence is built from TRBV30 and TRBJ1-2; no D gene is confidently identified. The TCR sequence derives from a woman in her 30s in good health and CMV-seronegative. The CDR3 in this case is CAWSDPQDGYTF. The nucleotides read TGTGCCTGGAGCGACCCCCAGGATGGCTACACCTTC.